Each of the 16 T cell receptor beta chains below was sequenced from the same sample in a study of PD-1 blockade in classical Hodgkin lymphoma. The data were produced by immunoSEQ multiplex PCR, yet TCRdb's version contains in-frame clones alone and is incomplete. The table has more than 45,000 clones, around 90% seen once; the top ten hold under 11%. Each patient experienced a relapse that followed autologous stem cell transplantation, and brentuximab vedotin exposure varied. The sample was peripheral blood mononuclear cells (PBMCs), taken before the second cycle of nivolumab. Source of these receptors: a human donor with classical Hodgkin lymphoma.

This clone was seen a handful of times. This chain connects TRBV5-1 to TRBJ1-1; D not resolved. Germline V CDR1 and CDR2: SGHRS, YFSETQ. V was clipped by 0 bases and J by 1 base, with 10 bases between them. The CDR3 contains 15 residues. This chain's CDR3 is CASSLGTPPNTEAFF. The CDR3 coding sequence is TGCGCCAGCAGCTTGGGGACGCCGCCGAACACTGAAGCTTTCTTT.

J is TRBJ2-5 and V is TRBV28; D not resolved. This CDR3 contains 13 residues. Per germline, CDR1 MDHEN and CDR2 SYDVKM. V dropped 4 bases and J dropped 5 bases, with 11 bases sitting between them. The CDR3 DNA reads TGTGCCAGCAGTTCCTCCGAGTCGGAGACCCAGTACTTC. Protein product: CASSSSESETQYF.

Here the CDR3 reads CASNNGGFGEQYF. In nucleotides, the CDR3 is TGTGCCAGCAACAACGGAGGGTTTGGGGAGCAGTACTTC. The chain is built from TRBV6-5 and TRBJ2-7; D possibly corresponds to TRBD2 (6 bases). The CDR3 spans 13 residues. The V and J ends lost 7 bases and 7 bases respectively, with 17 bases between them. CDR1 is MNHEY and CDR2 is SVGAGI in the germline V gene.

The count of this clone is one. The chain employs TRBV27 and TRBJ2-2; 7 nucleotides align to TRBD1. The CDR3 sequence is 15 residues long. J lost 0 bases, V lost 5 bases, and 3 bases had no gene match. Looked up from germline, CDR1 is MNHEY and CDR2 is SMNVEV (reference sequence). The DNA for the CDR3 is TGTGCCAGCAGTGCCGGGACAGCGAACACCGGGGAGCTGTTTTTT. This gives the protein CASSAGTANTGELFF.

The rearrangement links TRBV4-1 to TRBJ2-7, with unresolved D. The germline CDR1 and CDR2 sequences are MGHRA and YSYEKL. CDR3 size: 15 residues. The V end lost 0 bases, the J end lost 0 bases, and 9 bases lay between the germline ends. This CDR3 reads CASSQDYGSSYEQYF. The CDR3 DNA sequence: TGCGCCAGCAGCCAAGATTACGGAAGCTCCTACGAGCAGTACTTC.

The rearrangement joins TRBV7-8 to TRBJ1-2, with no clear D. Looked up from germline, CDR1 is SGHVS and CDR2 is FQNEAQ. The CDR3 has 14 residues. V was cut by 1 base and J by 4 bases, with 10 bases left in between. The CDR3 is CASSLGRDGYGYTF. CDR3 in DNA: TGTGCCAGCAGCTTAGGTAGAGACGGCTATGGCTACACCTTC.

The chain has TRBV27 and TRBJ2-5; D not resolved. The CDR3 is made up of 13 amino acids. From germline, CDR1 is MNHEY and CDR2 SMNVEV (reference sequence). V gave up 5 bases and J gave up 5 bases, with 12 bases separating them. DNA for the CDR3: TGTGCCAGCAGTATCTTTCCGAGGGAGACCCAGTACTTC. It specifies CASSIFPRETQYF.

The rearrangement joins TRBV4-2 to TRBJ2-7, with D perhaps TRBD1 (6 bases). This CDR3 contains 15 residues. CDR1 and CDR2 from the germline V gene are LGHNA and YNFKEQ. Trimming pared 1 base from V and 1 base from J, leaving 11 bases between. The CDR3 DNA is TGTGCCAGCAGCCAAGTAACAGGGAGTTCCTACGAGCAGTACTTC. Translated: CASSQVTGSSYEQYF.

This chain connects TRBV4-2 to TRBJ2-7; TRBD2 aligns across 16 bases. The V and J ends lost 0 bases and 4 bases, in that order; junction bases with no gene match: 3. This CDR3 spans 17 amino acids. Germline CDR1 is LGHNA and CDR2 is YNFKEQ. The CDR3, as DNA: TGTGCCAGCAGCCAAGAAGGGACTAGCGGGAGGGGGTACGAGCAGTACTTC. Translation gives CASSQEGTSGRGYEQYF.

The chain joins TRBV5-1 to TRBJ1-6; D is possibly TRBD1 (5 bases). Trimming took off 1 base at V and 4 bases at J, with 12 bases between the two ends. The CDR3 sequence is 16 residues long. Germline V gene sequence: CDR1 SGHRS, CDR2 YFSETQ. CDR3 DNA: TGCGCCAGCAGCTTGCCGGGGACCGCTTATAATTCACCCCTCCACTTT. Amino acids: CASSLPGTAYNSPLHF.

The gene calls are TRBV28 and TRBJ2-1; 10 bases fit TRBD1. The CDR3 is 17 amino acids. Germline CDR1 MDHEN, CDR2 SYDVKM. Trimming cost V 3 bases and J 3 bases; bases outside gene matches: 8. CDR3 loop: CASSFPRQGALYNEQFF. CDR3 bases: TGTGCCAGCAGTTTCCCGAGACAGGGGGCGCTCTACAATGAGCAGTTCTTC.

This clone was detected only once. The sample holds other DNA sequences that translate to the same CDR3. V and J are TRBV6-1 and TRBJ2-7; D perhaps matches TRBD2 (6 bases). Germline CDR1 and CDR2: MNHNS and SASEGT. The CDR3 is 14 residues long. With 3 bases removed from V and 1 base from J, the gap between germline ends came to 10 bases. CDR3 loop: CASSDLGGSYEQYF. The CDR3 DNA reads TGTGCCAGCAGTGATCTGGGGGGATCCTACGAGCAGTACTTC.

V is TRBV4-2 and J is TRBJ2-5; tentative D call: TRBD2 (6 bases). The germline V gene encodes CDR1 LGHNA and CDR2 YNFKEQ. The CDR3 is 15 residues long. V shed 5 bases and J shed 1 base, with 14 bases lying between them. In DNA, the CDR3 is TGTGCCAGCAGCTCCAAGTTCGGGGGCCAAGAGACCCAGTACTTC. This translates into CASSSKFGGQETQYF.

The chain links TRBV5-8 to TRBJ2-7; 7 nucleotides agree with TRBD1. The CDR3 length is 15 residues. Germline CDR1 is SGHTS and CDR2 is YDEGEE. Trimming cost V 2 bases and J 2 bases; bases outside gene matches: 7. The CDR3 region is CASSFITGDTYEQYF. DNA for the CDR3: TGTGCCAGCAGCTTCATAACAGGGGATACCTACGAGCAGTACTTC.

The V and J genes are TRBV9 and TRBJ1-2; no firm D call. This CDR3 has 14 amino acids. V was clipped by 4 bases and J by 7 bases, with 17 bases between them. Germline lookup yields CDR1 SGDLS and CDR2 YYNGEE. The CDR3 spells CASSQSRTEGGYTF. In DNA form, the CDR3 reads TGTGCCAGCAGCCAATCGAGGACCGAAGGTGGCTACACCTTC.

The chain joins TRBV4-1 to TRBJ2-3, with 8 bases matching TRBD1. V lost 5 bases and J lost 0; bases outside the gene matches: 7. The CDR3 spans 16 residues. Germline CDR1 MGHRA, CDR2 YSYEKL. As DNA, the CDR3 is TGCGCCAGCAGCAACGACAGGGGATCTAGCACAGATACGCAGTATTTT. Protein: CASSNDRGSSTDTQYF.